This T cell receptor (beta chain) was found in a study of blood T cell repertoires in COVID-19 (dated by TCRdb to 2018 to 2021). Regarding the research as a whole: Collaborator samples came from the United States, Italy and Spain and covered acute and convalescent phases of COVID-19. Deeply sampled blood TCRbeta repertoires from subjects exposed to, actively infected with, or recovered from COVID-19 were included in the dataset. The material from the prospective study consisted of cDNA or gDNA derived from T cells, B-cell-depleted T cells, or PBMCs. A de-identified subject ID, COVID-19 status, age in years and sex were almost always included in the sample metadata. A freely available public database, intended as a resource for researchers studying the immune response to SARS-CoV-2, is where the repertoires were released. HLA class I and class II types, where available, came from metadata supplied by the sample provider rather than from assay-based typing. Samples came from the ongoing ImmuneRACE study (first 160 participants) plus 1,254 subjects from 6 global collaborators.

Overall study results and their limits: The quantity of clinical and demographic metadata differed by source and by participant and was supplied without curation.

In regard to this clone: The antigen this receptor binds is unknown. No quality values exist for individual bases; no much larger clone is one base distant.

TCRbeta CDR3 regions were amplified from genomic DNA using the immunoSEQ Assay, a bias-controlled multiplex PCR. Turning to the authors' computational methods: Within the assay, amplification of reference gene primers was used to estimate how many nucleated cells each sample contained. To quantify the absolute abundance of each unique TCRbeta CDR3 rearrangement, sequence reads were collapsed and filtered. For each sample, productive Simpson clonality was calculated by taking the square root of Simpson's diversity index across productive rearrangements. TCRdb carries this immuneACCESS record with in-frame sequences only. Its versions omit some clonotypes, under half of them owing to an unresolved V gene in the studies checked, with the rest unexplained. V and J calls and clone size follow that table, whereas D and trimming were derived from the DNA. The sample table holds about 39,000 clones, of which approximately 90% were seen once. The ten largest clones add up to under 2.5% of the sample.

Collaborating institutions collected whole blood in K2EDTA tubes following their own protocols. Collaborator samples were shipped for TCRbeta analysis as frozen whole blood, isolated PBMCs, or DNA extracted from either sample type. The CDR3 spans 14 residues, from the cysteine through the phenylalanine. The entry retains the CDR3 DNA only, 42 bases that are in frame from base 1. Based on the germline V gene, the CDR1 and CDR2 sequences are KGHSH and LQKENI. V is reduced by 3 bases and J by 3 bases, leaving a spacing of 11 bases between them. This TCR derives from a man between 45 and 60 years old with active COVID-19. The chain is made from TRBV18 and TRBJ1-1; the D segment could be TRBD1, given 6 matching bases. Sequencing was done on a sample of peripheral blood. The CDR3: CASSPGGGHTEAFF. The sequence in DNA is TGTGCCAGCTCACCCGGGGGGGGGCACACTGAAGCTTTCTTT.